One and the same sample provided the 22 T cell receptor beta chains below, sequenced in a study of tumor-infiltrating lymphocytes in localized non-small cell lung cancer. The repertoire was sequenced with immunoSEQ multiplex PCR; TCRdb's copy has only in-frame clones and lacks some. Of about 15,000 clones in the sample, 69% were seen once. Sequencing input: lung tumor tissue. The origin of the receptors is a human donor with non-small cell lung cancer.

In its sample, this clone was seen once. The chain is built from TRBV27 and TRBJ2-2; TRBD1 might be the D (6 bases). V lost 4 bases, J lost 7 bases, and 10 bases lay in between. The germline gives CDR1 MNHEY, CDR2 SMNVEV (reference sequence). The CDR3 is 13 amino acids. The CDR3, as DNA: TGTGCCAGCAGTTGGGGCAGGGGCGGGGAGCTGTTTTTT. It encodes CASSWGRGGELFF.

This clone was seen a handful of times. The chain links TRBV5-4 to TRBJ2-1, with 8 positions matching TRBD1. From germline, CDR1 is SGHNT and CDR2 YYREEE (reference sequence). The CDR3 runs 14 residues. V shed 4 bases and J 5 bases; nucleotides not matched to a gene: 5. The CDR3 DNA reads TGTGCCAGCAGCCCCGGACAGGGACACAATGAGCAGTTCTTC. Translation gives CASSPGQGHNEQFF. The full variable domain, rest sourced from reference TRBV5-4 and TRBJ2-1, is ETGVTQSPTHLIKTRGQQVTLRCSSQSGHNTVSWYQQALGQGPQFIFQYYREEENGRGNFPPRFSGLQFPNYSSELNVNALELDDSALYLCASSPGQGHNEQFFGPGTRLTVL.

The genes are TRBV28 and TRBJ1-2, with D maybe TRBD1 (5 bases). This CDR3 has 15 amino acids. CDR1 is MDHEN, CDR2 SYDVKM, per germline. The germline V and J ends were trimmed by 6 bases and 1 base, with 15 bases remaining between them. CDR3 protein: CASSALTAVNYGYTF. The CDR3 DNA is TGTGCCAGCAGCGCCCTGACAGCTGTTAACTATGGCTACACCTTC.

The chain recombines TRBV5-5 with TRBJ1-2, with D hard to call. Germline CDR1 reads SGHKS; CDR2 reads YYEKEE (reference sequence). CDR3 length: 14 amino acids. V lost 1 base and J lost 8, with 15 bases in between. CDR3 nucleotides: TGTGCCAGCAGCTTGATAGGTGCCGAGTGGGGCTACACCTTC. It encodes CASSLIGAEWGYTF.

This CDR3 reads CASSQGFSSTQETQYF. The CDR3, as DNA: TGCGCCAGCAGTCAAGGCTTCAGTTCCACCCAAGAGACCCAGTACTTC. The chain recombines TRBV23-1 with TRBJ2-5, with D uncertain. TRBV23-1 is designated an ORF whose function remains uncertain. Trimming removed 2 bases at V and 1 base at J, with 14 bases between. This CDR3 contains 16 residues.

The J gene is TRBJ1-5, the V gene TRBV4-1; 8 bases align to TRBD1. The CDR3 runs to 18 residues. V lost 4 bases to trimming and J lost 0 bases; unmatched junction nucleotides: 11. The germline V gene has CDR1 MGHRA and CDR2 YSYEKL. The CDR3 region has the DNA TGCGCCAGCAGCCCTGAGGGGACAGGAAAGAATAGCAATCAGCCCCAGCATTTT. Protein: CASSPEGTGKNSNQPQHF.

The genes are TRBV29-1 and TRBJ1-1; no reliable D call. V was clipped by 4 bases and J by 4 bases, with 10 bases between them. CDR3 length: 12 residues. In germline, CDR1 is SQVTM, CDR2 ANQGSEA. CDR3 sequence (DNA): TGCAGCGTTGCTTCGCAGATCACTGAAGCTTTCTTT. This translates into CSVASQITEAFF.

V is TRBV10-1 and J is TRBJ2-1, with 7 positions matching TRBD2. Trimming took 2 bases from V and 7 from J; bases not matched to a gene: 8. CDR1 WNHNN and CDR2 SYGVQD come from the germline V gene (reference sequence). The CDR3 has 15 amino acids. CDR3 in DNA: TGCGCCAGCAGTGAGATGGCGGGAGTCTTTAATGAGCAGTTCTTC. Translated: CASSEMAGVFNEQFF.

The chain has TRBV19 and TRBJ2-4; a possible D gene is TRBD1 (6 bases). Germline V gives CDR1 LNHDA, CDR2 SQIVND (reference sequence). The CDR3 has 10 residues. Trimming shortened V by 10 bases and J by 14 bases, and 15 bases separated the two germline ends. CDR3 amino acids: CAIDRSGKYF. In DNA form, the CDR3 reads TGTGCCATTGACAGGTCGGGAAAGTACTTC.

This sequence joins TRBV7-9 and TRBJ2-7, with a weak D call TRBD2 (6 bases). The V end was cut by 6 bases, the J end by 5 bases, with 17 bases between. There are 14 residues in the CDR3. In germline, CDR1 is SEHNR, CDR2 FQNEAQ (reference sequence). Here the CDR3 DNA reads TGTGCCAGCAGTCTGACGGGACTGTTTCACGAGCAGTACTTC. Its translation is CASSLTGLFHEQYF.

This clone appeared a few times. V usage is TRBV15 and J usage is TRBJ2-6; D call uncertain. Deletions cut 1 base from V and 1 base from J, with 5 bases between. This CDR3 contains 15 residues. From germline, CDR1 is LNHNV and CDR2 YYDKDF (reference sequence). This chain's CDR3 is CATSRGTSGANVLTF. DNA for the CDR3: TGTGCCACCAGCAGAGGCACGTCTGGGGCCAACGTCCTGACTTTC.

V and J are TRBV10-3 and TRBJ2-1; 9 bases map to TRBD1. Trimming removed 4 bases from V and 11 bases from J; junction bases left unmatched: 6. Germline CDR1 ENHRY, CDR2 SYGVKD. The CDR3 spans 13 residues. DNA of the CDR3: TGTGCCATCAGTGCACCGGGACAGGGAAAGCAGTTCTTC. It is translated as CAISAPGQGKQFF.

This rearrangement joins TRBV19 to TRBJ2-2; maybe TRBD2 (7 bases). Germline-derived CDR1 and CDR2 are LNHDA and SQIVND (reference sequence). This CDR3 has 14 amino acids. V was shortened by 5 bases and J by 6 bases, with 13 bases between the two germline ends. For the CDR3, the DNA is TGTGCCAGTAGTGAGGGGGACTACCCCGGGGAGCTGTTTTTT. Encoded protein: CASSEGDYPGELFF.

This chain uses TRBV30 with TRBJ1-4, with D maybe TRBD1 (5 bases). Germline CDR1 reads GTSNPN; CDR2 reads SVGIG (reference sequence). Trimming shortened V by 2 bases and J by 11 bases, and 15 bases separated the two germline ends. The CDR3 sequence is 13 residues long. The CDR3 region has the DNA TGTGCCTGGAGTAAAGGGGTTAATGGGAAACTGTTTTTT. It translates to CAWSKGVNGKLFF.

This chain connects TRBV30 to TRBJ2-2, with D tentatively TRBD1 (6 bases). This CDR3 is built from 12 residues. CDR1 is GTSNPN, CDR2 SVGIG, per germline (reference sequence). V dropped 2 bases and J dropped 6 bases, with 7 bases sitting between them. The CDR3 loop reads CAWSKGAGELFF. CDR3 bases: TGTGCCTGGAGTAAGGGGGCCGGGGAGCTGTTTTTT.

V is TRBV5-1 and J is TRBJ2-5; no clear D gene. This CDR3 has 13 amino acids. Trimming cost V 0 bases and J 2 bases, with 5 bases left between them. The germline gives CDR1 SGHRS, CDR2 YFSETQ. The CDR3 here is CASSLVQQETQYF. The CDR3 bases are TGCGCCAGCAGCTTGGTCCAGCAAGAGACCCAGTACTTC. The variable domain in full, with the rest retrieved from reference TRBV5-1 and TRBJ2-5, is KAGVTQTPRYLIKTRGQQVTLSCSPISGHRSVSWYQQTPGQGLQFLFEYFSETQRNKGNFPGRFSGRQFSNSRSEMNVSTLELGDSALYLCASSLVQQETQYFGPGTRLLVL.

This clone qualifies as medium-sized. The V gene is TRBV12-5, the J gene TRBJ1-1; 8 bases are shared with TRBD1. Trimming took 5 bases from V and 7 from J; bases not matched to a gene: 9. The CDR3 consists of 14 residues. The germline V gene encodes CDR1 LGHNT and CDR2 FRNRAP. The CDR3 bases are TGTGCTAGTGGTGTGACAGGGGCGGATGGTGAAGCTTTCTTT. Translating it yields CASGVTGADGEAFF.

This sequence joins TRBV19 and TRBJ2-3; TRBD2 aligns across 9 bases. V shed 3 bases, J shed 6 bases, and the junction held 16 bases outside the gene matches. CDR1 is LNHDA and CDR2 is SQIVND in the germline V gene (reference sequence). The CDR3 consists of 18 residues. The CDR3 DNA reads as TGTGCCAGTAGTATCGGGCCTGGGGCGGGAGGGAGGGTGGATACGCAGTATTTT. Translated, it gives CASSIGPGAGGRVDTQYF.

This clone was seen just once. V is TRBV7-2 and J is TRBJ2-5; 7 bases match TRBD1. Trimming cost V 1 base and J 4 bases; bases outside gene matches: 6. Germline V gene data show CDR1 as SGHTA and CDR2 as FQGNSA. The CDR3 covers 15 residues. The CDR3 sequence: CASSLDVTGRETQYF. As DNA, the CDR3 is TGTGCCAGCAGCTTAGATGTGACAGGGAGAGAGACCCAGTACTTC.

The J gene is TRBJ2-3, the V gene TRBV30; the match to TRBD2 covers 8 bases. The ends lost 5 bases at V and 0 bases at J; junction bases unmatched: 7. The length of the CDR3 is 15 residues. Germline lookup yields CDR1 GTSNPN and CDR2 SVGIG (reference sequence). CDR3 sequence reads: CAWGGASGSTDTQYF. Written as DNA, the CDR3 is TGTGCCTGGGGTGGGGCTAGCGGGAGCACAGATACGCAGTATTTT. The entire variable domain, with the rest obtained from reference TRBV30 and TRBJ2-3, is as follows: SQTIHQWPATLVQPVGSPLSLECTVEGTSNPNLYWYRQAAGRGLQLLFYSVGIGQISSEVPQNLSASRPQDRQFILSSKKLLLSDSGFYLCAWGGASGSTDTQYFGPGTRLTVL.

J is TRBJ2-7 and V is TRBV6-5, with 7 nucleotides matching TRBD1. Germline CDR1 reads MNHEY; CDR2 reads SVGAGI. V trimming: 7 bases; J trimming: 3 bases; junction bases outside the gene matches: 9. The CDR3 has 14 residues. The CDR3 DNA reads TGTGCCAGCAATCCGAGGGACAGTGACTACGAGCAGTACTTC. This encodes CASNPRDSDYEQYF.

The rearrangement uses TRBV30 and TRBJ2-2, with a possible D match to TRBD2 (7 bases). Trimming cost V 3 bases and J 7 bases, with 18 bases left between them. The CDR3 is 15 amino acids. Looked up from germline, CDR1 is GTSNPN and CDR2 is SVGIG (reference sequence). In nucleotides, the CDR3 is TGTGCCTGGAGCCGGGGGGCGCTTGATAACGGGGAGCTGTTTTTT. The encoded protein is CAWSRGALDNGELFF.